The clone carrying this T cell receptor beta chain was seen a single time. In the authors' methods: From reference gene primer amplification, estimates of nucleated cell counts were derived. Only in-frame clones appear in the TCRdb table, and some are missing; sequencing was by immunoSEQ multiplex PCR. The D gene and trimming were derived from the DNA, and the V and J assignments and clone size from that table. The sample carries roughly 130,000 clones, 82% recorded once. The sample is drawn from a study of blood T cell repertoires in COVID-19. In the study overall: The United States, Italy and Spain were the sources of the acute and convalescent COVID-19 samples. The cDNA or gDNA used as material had been derived from T cells, B-cell-depleted T cells, or PBMCs.

Germline-derived CDR1 and CDR2 are MGHRA and YSYEKL. This CDR3 contains 17 residues. V trimming: 0 bases; J trimming: 1 base; junction bases outside the gene matches: 5. Sequenced material: peripheral blood. The genes are TRBV4-1 and TRBJ2-1; TRBD1 matches at 8 bases. This sequence originates from a woman in her 70s with acute or convalescent COVID-19. The CDR3 sequence: CASSQEGGTGSYNEQFF. The CDR3 DNA follows: TGCGCCAGCAGCCAAGAAGGAGGGACAGGTTCCTACAATGAGCAGTTCTTC.